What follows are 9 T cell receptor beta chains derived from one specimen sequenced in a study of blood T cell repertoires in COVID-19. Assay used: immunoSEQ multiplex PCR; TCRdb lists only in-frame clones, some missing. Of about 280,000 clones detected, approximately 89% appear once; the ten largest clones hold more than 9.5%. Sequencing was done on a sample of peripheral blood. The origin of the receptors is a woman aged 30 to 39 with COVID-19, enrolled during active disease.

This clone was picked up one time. CDR3 protein: CASSLLTGSYNEQFF. The CDR3 DNA reads TGCGCCAGCAGTCTCCTCACAGGATCCTACAATGAGCAGTTCTTC. V usage is TRBV5-1 and J usage is TRBJ2-1; tentative D call: TRBD1 (5 bases). Germline V gives CDR1 SGHRS, CDR2 YFSETQ. The CDR3 runs 15 residues. V was pared by 5 bases and J by 1 base, with 13 bases between.

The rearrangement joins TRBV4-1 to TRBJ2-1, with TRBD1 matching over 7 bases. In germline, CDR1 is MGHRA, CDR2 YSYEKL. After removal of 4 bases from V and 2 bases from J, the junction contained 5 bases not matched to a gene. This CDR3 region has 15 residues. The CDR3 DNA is TGCGCCAGCAGCCTGCAGGGGGACCCCTACAATGAGCAGTTCTTC. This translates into CASSLQGDPYNEQFF.

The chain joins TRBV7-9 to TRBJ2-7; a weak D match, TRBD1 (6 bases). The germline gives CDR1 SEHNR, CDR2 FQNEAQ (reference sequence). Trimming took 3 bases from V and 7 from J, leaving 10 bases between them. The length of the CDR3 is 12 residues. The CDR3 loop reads CASSFPGTEQYF. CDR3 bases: TGTGCCAGCAGCTTTCCCGGGACAGAGCAGTACTTC.

CDR3 nucleotide sequence: TGCAGCGTTGAAAGGCCGGGATCCTACGAGCAGTACTTC. It translates to CSVERPGSYEQYF. This chain uses TRBV29-1 with TRBJ2-7, with D tentatively TRBD2 (5 bases). Trimming shortened V by 2 bases and J by 1 base, and 9 bases separated the two germline ends. This CDR3 has 13 residues. Germline V gene sequence: CDR1 SQVTM, CDR2 ANQGSEA.

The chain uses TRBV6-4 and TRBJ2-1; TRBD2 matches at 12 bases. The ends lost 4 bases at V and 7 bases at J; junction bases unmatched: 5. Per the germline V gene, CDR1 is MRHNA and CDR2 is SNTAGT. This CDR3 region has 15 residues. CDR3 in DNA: TGTGCCAGCAGTGTACTAGCGGGGGGCCCGAATGAGCAGTTCTTC. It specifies CASSVLAGGPNEQFF.

CDR3 bases: TGTGCCAGTAGTACTCGTGAGCGTGCGACTGAAGCTTTCTTT. This codes for CASSTRERATEAFF. The chain combines TRBV19 with TRBJ1-1; D is unresolved. Per the germline V gene, CDR1 is LNHDA and CDR2 is SQIVND (reference sequence). This CDR3 is built from 14 residues. The V gene lost 4 bases and the J gene lost 5 bases, with 14 bases spanning the gap.

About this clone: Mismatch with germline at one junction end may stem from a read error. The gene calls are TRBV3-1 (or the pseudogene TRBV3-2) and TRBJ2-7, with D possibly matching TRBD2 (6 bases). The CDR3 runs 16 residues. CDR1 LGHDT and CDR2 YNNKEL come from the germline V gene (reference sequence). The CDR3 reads CASSQLDFGEVGERYF. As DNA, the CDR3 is TGTGCCAGCAGCCAACTGGACTTTGGGGAGGTGGGGGAGCGGTACTTC.

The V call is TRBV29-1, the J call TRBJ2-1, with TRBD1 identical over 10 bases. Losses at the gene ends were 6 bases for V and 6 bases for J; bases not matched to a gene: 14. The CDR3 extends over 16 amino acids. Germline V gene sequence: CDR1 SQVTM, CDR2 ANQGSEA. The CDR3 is CSVPRVDRGLFNEQFF. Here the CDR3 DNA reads TGCAGCGTGCCGCGTGTCGACAGGGGGCTTTTCAATGAGCAGTTCTTC.

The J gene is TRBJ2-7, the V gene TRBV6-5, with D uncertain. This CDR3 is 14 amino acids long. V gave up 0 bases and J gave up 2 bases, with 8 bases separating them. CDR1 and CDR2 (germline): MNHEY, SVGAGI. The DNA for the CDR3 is TGTGCCAGCAGTTACTCGGCGGAAGCCTACGAGCAGTACTTC. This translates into CASSYSAEAYEQYF.